This T cell receptor (beta chain) was retrieved from a study of blood T cell repertoires in COVID-19. Overall study: The United States, Italy and Spain supplied acute and convalescent COVID-19 samples. From T cells, B-cell-depleted T cells, or PBMCs came the material, which was cDNA or gDNA.

V was clipped by 7 bases and J by 2 bases; unmatched bases: 21. The CDR3 sequence is 20 residues long. Germline CDR1 is MNHEY and CDR2 is SMNVEV (reference sequence). Within the 2 weeks before study entry, each person in the exposed group met a COVID-19 case. TCRdb keeps only in-frame clones here, not all; method: immunoSEQ multiplex PCR. The data contain under 450,000 clones, about nine tenths of them seen just once; the ten biggest clones take up over 0.7%. This chain connects TRBV27 to TRBJ1-5, with TRBD1 matching over 9 bases. Input material: PBMCs or T cells enriched from blood (not recorded which). The origin of this receptor is a woman aged 40 to 50 who had been exposed to COVID-19. The CDR3 loop reads CASTRCPGQGNIGGNQPQHF. For the CDR3, the DNA is TGTGCCAGCACCCGATGCCCGGGACAGGGAAATATTGGGGGCAATCAGCCCCAGCATTTT.